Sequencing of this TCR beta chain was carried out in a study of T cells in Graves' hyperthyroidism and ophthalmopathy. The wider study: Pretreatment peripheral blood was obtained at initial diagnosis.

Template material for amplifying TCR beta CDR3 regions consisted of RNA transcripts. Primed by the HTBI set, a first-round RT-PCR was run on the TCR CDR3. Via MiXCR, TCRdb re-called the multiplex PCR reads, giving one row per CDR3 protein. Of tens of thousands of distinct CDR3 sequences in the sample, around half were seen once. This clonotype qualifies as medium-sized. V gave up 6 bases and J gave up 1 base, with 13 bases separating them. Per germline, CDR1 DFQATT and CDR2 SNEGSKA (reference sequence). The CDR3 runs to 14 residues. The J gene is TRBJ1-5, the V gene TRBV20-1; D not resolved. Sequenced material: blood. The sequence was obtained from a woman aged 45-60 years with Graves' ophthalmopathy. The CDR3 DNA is TGCAGTGCCCGAGGGAGCGGGAGCAATCAGCCCCAGCATTTT. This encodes CSARGSGSNQPQHF.